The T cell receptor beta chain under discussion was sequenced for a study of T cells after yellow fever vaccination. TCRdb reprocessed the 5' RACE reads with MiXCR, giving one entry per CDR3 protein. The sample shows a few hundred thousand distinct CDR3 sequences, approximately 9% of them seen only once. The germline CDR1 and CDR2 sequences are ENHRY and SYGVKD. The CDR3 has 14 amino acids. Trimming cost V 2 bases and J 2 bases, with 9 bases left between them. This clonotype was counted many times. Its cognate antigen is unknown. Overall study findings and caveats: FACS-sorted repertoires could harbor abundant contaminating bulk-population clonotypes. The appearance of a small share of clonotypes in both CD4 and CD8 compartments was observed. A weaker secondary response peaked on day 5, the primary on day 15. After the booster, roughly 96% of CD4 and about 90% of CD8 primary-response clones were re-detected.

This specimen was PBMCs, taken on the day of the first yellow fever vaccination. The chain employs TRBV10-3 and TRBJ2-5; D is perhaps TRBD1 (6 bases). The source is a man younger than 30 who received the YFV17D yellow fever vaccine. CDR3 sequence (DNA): TGTGCCATCAGTGAGGGGACACTACAAGAGACCCAGTACTTC. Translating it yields CAISEGTLQETQYF.